This entry lists 8 T cell receptor beta chains sequenced from one sample in a study of early T cells in non-severe SARS-CoV-2 infection. TCRdb re-called the 5' RACE reads through MiXCR, storing one row per CDR3 protein. This repertoire shows over 100,000 distinct CDR3 sequences, approximately 14% found once; its top ten account for 6.2%. The specimen was whole blood. The receptors were sampled from an adult who was a healthcare worker with PCR-confirmed SARS-CoV-2 infection or an uninfected control (not recorded which).

The CDR3 DNA sequence: TGCAGTGCTCCTCGGACTAGCGGCTCCTACAATGAGCAGTTCTTC. It codes for CSAPRTSGSYNEQFF. The genes are TRBV20-1 and TRBJ2-1; 10 bases are a match to TRBD2. J lost 0 bases, V lost 5 bases, and 4 bases had no gene match. In germline, CDR1 is DFQATT, CDR2 SNEGSKA (reference sequence). The CDR3 is 15 amino acids.

This clonotype has just a few counts. This chain uses TRBV7-8 with TRBJ2-7, with 11 nucleotides matching TRBD2. Losses at the gene ends were 5 bases for V and 4 bases for J; bases not matched to a gene: 13. The CDR3 contains 17 residues. The germline gives CDR1 SGHVS, CDR2 FQNEAQ. CDR3 sequence reads: CASSLRPTSGSYYEQYF. CDR3 bases: TGTGCCAGCAGCCTCCGCCCCACTAGCGGGAGTTATTACGAGCAGTACTTC.

This clonotype has just a few counts. V is TRBV9 and J is TRBJ2-3, with D perhaps being TRBD1 or TRBD2 (6 bases each). Germline-derived CDR1 and CDR2 are SGDLS and YYNGEE. This CDR3 is 14 amino acids long. V lost 3 bases to trimming and J lost 3 bases, with 11 bases between them. The chain's CDR3 is CASSAQGRTDTQYF. CDR3 bases: TGTGCCAGCAGCGCCCAGGGGAGGACAGATACGCAGTATTTT.

The chain employs TRBV6-2 or TRBV6-3 and TRBJ2-7; TRBD2 agrees at 8 bases. Germline V CDR1 and CDR2: MNHEY, SVGEGT. The CDR3 is 12 residues long. Germline trimming cut 4 bases from V and 13 bases from J; bases unmatched to any gene: 9. CDR3 bases: TGTGCCAGCAGTTTGACAACTAGCGGTCTTTACTTC. It translates to CASSLTTSGLYF.

The chain recombines TRBV10-3 with TRBJ2-7; 7 bases line up with TRBD1. From germline, CDR1 is ENHRY and CDR2 SYGVKD. The CDR3 consists of 14 residues. Trimming removed 3 bases from V and 0 bases from J; junction bases left unmatched: 2. In DNA, the CDR3 is TGTGCCATCAGTGAAGGGGACAGCTCCTACGAGCAGTACTTC. Residues: CAISEGDSSYEQYF.

This clonotype was recorded many times. This chain connects TRBV18 to TRBJ2-5; no clear D gene. The germline V gene encodes CDR1 KGHSH and CDR2 LQKENI. V dropped 1 base and J dropped 2 bases, with 8 bases sitting between them. The CDR3 sequence is 14 residues long. The CDR3 protein is CASSPLGTQETQYF. The CDR3 DNA reads as TGTGCCAGCTCACCACTGGGAACACAAGAGACCCAGTACTTC.

This clonotype was observed a few times. This chain connects TRBV4-3 to TRBJ2-5; D is perhaps TRBD2 (5 bases). The V end was cut by 0 bases, the J end by 0 bases, with 8 bases between. Per germline, CDR1 LGHNA and CDR2 YSLEER. The CDR3 runs to 15 residues. DNA for the CDR3: TGCGCCAGCAGCCAAGAGATCGGGAACCAAGAGACCCAGTACTTC. Amino acid sequence: CASSQEIGNQETQYF.

This clonotype was counted ten times or more. This chain uses TRBV12-3 or TRBV12-4 with TRBJ1-5; maybe TRBD1 (5 bases). The V gene lost 3 bases and the J gene lost 5 bases, with 8 bases spanning the gap. This CDR3 is built from 13 residues. In nucleotides, the CDR3 is TGTGCCAGCAGTTTGTCGGGGGATCAGCCCCAGCATTTT. Translation: CASSLSGDQPQHF.